The 31 T cell receptor beta chains below come from one sample, sequenced in a study of shared clonotypes between healthy human individuals. Assay: immunoSEQ multiplex PCR; the TCRdb copy retains only in-frame clones and omits some. Among approximately 470,000 clones, 81% were seen once, and the ten largest hold more than 9.5%. The sequenced material came from PBMCs. The receptors were sampled from a woman aged 35 to 49 in good health. Some clones in this sample may be carry-over from other donors' samples.

The J gene is TRBJ2-5, the V gene TRBV5-1; 7 bases agree with TRBD2. CDR3 length equals 15 residues. Germline-derived CDR1 and CDR2 are SGHRS and YFSETQ. After removal of 0 bases from V and 4 bases from J, the junction contained 6 bases not matched to a gene. The CDR3 here is CASSLDSGGGETQYF. The CDR3 region has the DNA TGCGCCAGCAGCTTGGATTCGGGAGGTGGAGAGACCCAGTACTTC. Full variable domain (missing parts from reference TRBV5-1 and TRBJ2-5): KAGVTQTPRYLIKTRGQQVTLSCSPISGHRSVSWYQQTPGQGLQFLFEYFSETQRNKGNFPGRFSGRQFSNSRSEMNVSTLELGDSALYLCASSLDSGGGETQYFGPGTRLLVL.

The chain has TRBV27 and TRBJ1-1; the D gene is possibly TRBD1 (6 bases). Looked up from germline, CDR1 is MNHEY and CDR2 is SMNVEV (reference sequence). Trimming removed 5 bases from V and 2 bases from J, with 15 bases in between. CDR3 length: 15 residues. In DNA, the CDR3 is TGTGCCAGCAGTCCCGGACAGAACAAAAACACTGAAGCTTTCTTT. Its translation is CASSPGQNKNTEAFF.

This clone was counted between two and nine times. V gene TRBV18 combines with J gene TRBJ2-5; 9 nucleotides agree with TRBD2. The end of the DNA fits TRBJ2-7 better, so the J call may be wrong. This CDR3 region has 19 residues. Looked up from germline, CDR1 is KGHSH and CDR2 is LQKENI. The CDR3 protein is CASSPGPGASGKSYYEQYF. DNA of the CDR3: TGTGCCAGCTCACCCGGCCCGGGGGCTAGCGGGAAAAGTTACTACGAGCAGTACTTC.

The rearrangement uses TRBV29-1 and TRBJ2-1; unclear D gene. Germline V gene sequence: CDR1 SQVTM, CDR2 ANQGSEA. V was clipped by 4 bases and J by 5 bases, with 12 bases between them. This CDR3 has 13 residues. The CDR3 protein is CSVVPRVHNEQFF. CDR3 bases: TGCAGCGTTGTCCCCCGGGTCCACAATGAGCAGTTCTTC.

This clone was picked up a small number of times. The chain recombines TRBV18 with TRBJ2-1; maybe TRBD1 (5 bases). This CDR3 is built from 13 residues. V gave up 6 bases and J gave up 8 bases, with 14 bases separating them. Germline CDR1 and CDR2: KGHSH and LQKENI. CDR3 bases: TGTGCCAGCTCCAAATCAGGGCACGATGAGCAGTTCTTC. This encodes CASSKSGHDEQFF.

The rearrangement joins TRBV28 to TRBJ2-1; 9 bases line up with TRBD1. The J segment lost 3 bases and the V segment lost 5 bases, leaving 8 bases of the junction unmatched. Germline lookup yields CDR1 MDHEN and CDR2 SYDVKM. This CDR3 is 16 amino acids long. CDR3 in amino acids: CASSRGRDRDYNEQFF. As DNA, the CDR3 is TGTGCCAGCAGTCGGGGCCGGGACAGGGACTACAATGAGCAGTTCTTC.

This clone has at least ten counts. The same CDR3 is also encoded by other DNA sequences in this sample. This sequence joins TRBV7-9 and TRBJ2-1, with 7 bases matching TRBD2. Germline values: CDR1 SEHNR, CDR2 FQNEAQ (reference sequence). Losses at the gene ends were 5 bases for V and 5 bases for J; bases not matched to a gene: 15. This CDR3 contains 17 residues. The CDR3 sequence: CASSPEGYLAVNNEQFF. The CDR3 DNA follows: TGTGCCAGCAGCCCCGAGGGGTACCTAGCGGTTAACAATGAGCAGTTCTTC.

This clone was counted a single time. A much larger clone differs by one base, so this may be a read error. The chain employs TRBV7-9 and TRBJ2-3; TRBD2 agrees at 8 bases. The CDR3 is 16 amino acids. With V trimmed by 5 bases and J by 0 bases, 7 bases remained unmatched. Per germline, CDR1 SEHNR and CDR2 FQNEAQ (reference sequence). The CDR3 DNA reads as TGTGCCAGCAGCGAAGCGGGGGTGGCTAGCACAGATACGCAGTATTTT. Translating gives CASSEAGVASTDTQYF.

In the case of this clone: A much larger clonotype is one base distant, so this may be a read error. The sample holds other DNA sequences that translate to the same CDR3. The CDR3, as DNA: TGCAGCGAGTCCTCAAACTATGGTTACACCTTT. It encodes CSESSNYGYTF. The chain combines TRBV29-1 with TRBJ1-2; no clear D. This CDR3 is built from 11 residues. The germline CDR1 and CDR2 sequences are SQVTM and ANQGSEA.

A word on this clone: The same CDR3 arises from other DNA sequences in this sample as well. V gene TRBV9 combines with J gene TRBJ2-3; D not certain. Trimming stripped 2 bases from V and 0 bases from J, with 4 bases between. The CDR3 consists of 13 residues. The germline gives CDR1 SGDLS, CDR2 YYNGEE. The CDR3 here is CASSVTSTDTQYF. The CDR3 DNA sequence: TGTGCCAGCAGCGTCACTAGCACAGATACGCAGTATTTT.

The chain links TRBV27 to TRBJ2-7; D call uncertain. The germline V and J ends were trimmed by 3 bases and 4 bases, with 16 bases remaining between them. Germline V gene sequence: CDR1 MNHEY, CDR2 SMNVEV (reference sequence). The CDR3 contains 15 residues. Here the CDR3 DNA reads TGTGCCAGCAGTTTCCGGTGGGGTATAAGTTACGAGCAGTACTTC. As protein: CASSFRWGISYEQYF.

The chain employs TRBV18 and TRBJ2-1; D is unresolved. This CDR3 region has 15 residues. V gave up 3 bases and J gave up 0 bases, with 9 bases separating them. Germline loops: CDR1 KGHSH, CDR2 LQKENI. CDR3 bases: TGTGCCAGCTCACCGGGATTTTACTCCTACAATGAGCAGTTCTTC. This translates into CASSPGFYSYNEQFF.

This rearrangement joins TRBV7-9 to TRBJ1-1, with a tentative D call TRBD1 (6 bases). The CDR3 covers 15 residues. Germline loops: CDR1 SEHNR, CDR2 FQNEAQ (reference sequence). Trimming stripped 1 base from V and 4 bases from J, with 13 bases between. This CDR3 reads CASSLDQGSITEAFF. In DNA form, the CDR3 reads TGTGCCAGCAGCTTAGATCAGGGGTCGATCACTGAAGCTTTCTTT.

The J gene is TRBJ1-3, the V gene TRBV5-6, with D perhaps TRBD1 (6 bases). The ends were cut back, 5 bases at V and 2 bases at J, with 17 bases in the middle. The CDR3 has 16 amino acids. Germline CDR1 and CDR2: SGHDT and YYEEEE. This CDR3 is CASSPDRGAPGNTIYF. CDR3 in DNA: TGTGCCAGCAGTCCCGACCGGGGGGCGCCTGGAAACACCATATATTTT.

Comment on this clone: A far larger clone lies a single base away; this is likely a read error. The chain carries TRBV30 and TRBJ1-2, with 7 nucleotides matching TRBD1. V dropped 7 bases and J dropped 0; count of bases not matched to a gene: 8. Germline CDR1 GTSNPN, CDR2 SVGIG (reference sequence). There are 14 residues in the CDR3. CDR3 nucleotides: TGTGCCTCCCGGGAGGGGGCTCCTAACTATGGCTACACCTTC. Amino acids: CASREGAPNYGYTF.

Concerning this clone: A far larger clone is one nucleotide away, so this likely arose from a read error. This CDR3 is also generated by other DNA sequences in the sample. The chain links TRBV28 to TRBJ2-5, with TRBD1 matching 7 bases. Germline V gives CDR1 MDHEN, CDR2 SYDVKM. V was pared by 3 bases and J by 6 bases, with 7 bases of the junction left unmatched. The CDR3 spans 14 residues. Here the CDR3 DNA reads TGTGCCAGCAGTTTGGCAGGGACAGTAAAGACCCAGTACTTC. It codes for CASSLAGTVKTQYF.

In DNA, the CDR3 is TGTGCCAGCAGCTTGAGGACAGGGGATCGTAACTATGGCTACACCTTC. It encodes CASSLRTGDRNYGYTF. The rearrangement uses TRBV5-4 and TRBJ1-2, with 9 bases aligning to TRBD1. With V trimmed by 1 base and J by 1 base, 5 bases remained unmatched. The CDR3 is 16 amino acids. The germline V gene encodes CDR1 SGHNT and CDR2 YYREEE (reference sequence).

As concerns this clone: With a far larger clone one base away, a read error is the likely cause. The rearrangement links TRBV5-1 to TRBJ2-2; 7 bases fit TRBD1. CDR1 and CDR2 (germline): SGHRS, YFSETQ. The CDR3 has 14 amino acids. In nucleotides, the CDR3 is TGCGCCAGCAGCCCGGGACAGATCACCGGGGAGCTGTCTTTT. It yields the protein CASSPGQITGELSF.

The chain couples TRBV2 to TRBJ1-2, with 9 bases identical to TRBD1. The CDR3 has 14 residues. Germline V gene sequence: CDR1 SNHLY, CDR2 FYNNEI. The J segment lost 7 bases and the V segment lost 6 bases, leaving 9 bases of the junction unmatched. The CDR3 here is CASRPRDRVGGYTF. Here the CDR3 DNA reads TGTGCCAGCAGACCCCGGGACAGGGTGGGTGGCTACACCTTC. Supplemented by reference TRBV2 and TRBJ1-2, the full variable domain reads EPEVTQTPSHQVTQMGQEVILRCVPISNHLYFYWYRQILGQKVEFLVSFYNNEISEKSEIFDDQFSVERPDGSNFTLKIRSTKLEDSAMYFCASRPRDRVGGYTFGSGTRLTVV.

Remarks on this clone: A read error is the likely source, as a far larger clone sits one nucleotide away. This chain uses TRBV27 with TRBJ1-1; D may be TRBD1 (5 bases). CDR1 MNHEY and CDR2 SMNVEV come from the germline V gene (reference sequence). The CDR3 extends over 13 amino acids. V was trimmed by 1 base and J by 8 bases, leaving 11 bases between them. The CDR3 spells CASSLWGYREAFF. The CDR3 coding sequence is TGTGCCAGCAGTTTATGGGGATACAGGGAAGCTTTCTTT.

The chain is built from TRBV6-1 and TRBJ2-7; 14 positions agree with TRBD2. Germline V gene data show CDR1 as MNHNS and CDR2 as SASEGT. There are 17 residues in the CDR3. V lost 4 bases, J lost 4 bases, and 9 bases stayed unmatched. DNA of the CDR3: TGTGCCAGCAGTGCCGGGACTAGCGGGAGAAACACTTACGAGCAGTACTTC. Translated: CASSAGTSGRNTYEQYF.

Worth noting for this clone: A far larger clone is just one base off, so this is likely a read error. The J gene is TRBJ2-5, the V gene TRBV5-1; D is possibly TRBD2 (5 bases). The CDR3 is 14 amino acids. Germline V gene lookup returns CDR1 SGHRS and CDR2 YFSETQ. The CDR3 DNA sequence: TGCGCCAGCAACTTGGGAGTCGGCCAAGAGACCCAGTACTTC. It translates to CASNLGVGQETQYF. The whole variable domain, filled in from reference TRBV5-1 and TRBJ2-5, reads KAGVTQTPRYLIKTRGQQVTLSCSPISGHRSVSWYQQTPGQGLQFLFEYFSETQRNKGNFPGRFSGRQFSNSRSEMNVSTLELGDSALYLCASNLGVGQETQYFGPGTRLLVL.

Ten or more counts support this clone. This sequence joins TRBV15 and TRBJ1-2; weak D call: TRBD1 (6 bases). Trimming cost V 3 bases and J 7 bases, with 21 bases left between them. The CDR3 loop spans 16 amino acids. Germline loops: CDR1 LNHNV, CDR2 YYDKDF (reference sequence). In DNA form, the CDR3 reads TGTGCCACCAGCAGGGACCCGTGGGGGGGCGCCGTTGGCTACACCTTC. Protein sequence: CATSRDPWGGAVGYTF. The full variable domain, completed using reference TRBV15 and TRBJ1-2, is DAMVIQNPRYQVTQFGKPVTLSCSQTLNHNVMYWYQQKSSQAPKLLFHYYDKDFNNEADTPDNFQSRRPNTSFCFLDIRSPGLGDTAMYLCATSRDPWGGAVGYTFGSGTRLTVV.

The chain links TRBV9 to TRBJ2-7; possible D gene TRBD2, 6 bases. Germline CDR1 is SGDLS and CDR2 is YYNGEE. This CDR3 has 18 amino acids. The germline V and J ends were trimmed by 0 bases and 5 bases, with 24 bases remaining between them. The CDR3 DNA is TGTGCCAGCAGCGTAGTTCTCTCGTTCTCCCCGGGAGTGGACGAGCAGTACTTC. This sequence encodes CASSVVLSFSPGVDEQYF.

As to this clone: This sequence is one base from a far larger clone and is likely a read error. The sample has other DNA sequences that encode this CDR3 too. The rearrangement joins TRBV6-1 to TRBJ2-5; either TRBD1 or TRBD2 may supply D (5 bases each). The CDR3 length is 13 residues. Germline-derived CDR1 and CDR2 are MNHNS and SASEGT. This CDR3 reads CASSVSLGETQYF. The CDR3 DNA reads TGTGCCAGCAGTGTATCCCTGGGGGAGACACAGTACTTC.

The rearrangement joins TRBV7-2 to TRBJ2-5; the match to TRBD2 covers 12 bases. Germline V gene sequence: CDR1 SGHTA, CDR2 FQGNSA. The CDR3 is made up of 16 amino acids. V was clipped by 2 bases and J by 5 bases; unmatched bases: 6. CDR3 bases: TGTGCCAGCAGCTTAAGAACTAGCGGGAGGTCGGAGACCCAGTACTTC. It codes for CASSLRTSGRSETQYF.

Points on this clone: This likely stems from a read error, as it lies one base from a far larger clone. The chain links TRBV7-2 to TRBJ2-5, with 9 positions matching TRBD2. Germline V gives CDR1 SGHTA, CDR2 FQGNSA. The CDR3 consists of 15 residues. The CDR3 here is CGSSLASGIGETQYF. CDR3 nucleotides: TGTGGCAGCAGCTTAGCTAGCGGGATCGGGGAGACCCAGTACTTC.

This chain connects TRBV12-5 to TRBJ2-7; the D gene is possibly TRBD1 (5 bases). This CDR3 comprises 14 residues. V was cut by 1 base and J by 1 base, with 8 bases left in between. The germline CDR1 and CDR2 sequences are LGHNT and FRNRAP. As DNA, the CDR3 is TGTGCTAGTGGTTTGGGTCAGGGTTCCTACGAGCAGTACTTC. It translates to CASGLGQGSYEQYF.

A word on this clone: Sequence at one end of the junction differs from germline and may be a read error. This rearrangement joins TRBV7-7 to TRBJ2-5; 8 nucleotides match TRBD1. The CDR3 is made up of 16 amino acids. Germline V gene lookup returns CDR1 SSHAT and CDR2 FNYEAQ (reference sequence). CDR3: CASSPPGTGRRETQYF. CDR3 sequence (DNA): TGTGCTAGCAGCCCACCCGGGACAGGCAGGAGGGAGACCCAGTACTTC.

With respect to this clone: With a far larger clone one base away, a read error is the likely cause. The same CDR3 also results from other DNA sequences found in this sample. The V call is TRBV7-2, the J call TRBJ2-2, with a weak D call TRBD2 (6 bases). Germline lookup yields CDR1 SGHTA and CDR2 FQGNSA. The CDR3 is 15 amino acids. CDR3 DNA sequence: TGTGCCAGCAGCTTCGGGGGTGAGAGAACCGGAGAGCTGTTTTTT. Its protein is CASSFGGERTGELFF.

This clone has just one count. The chain combines TRBV30 with TRBJ2-5; D ambiguous. Trimming removed 0 bases at V and 2 bases at J, with 7 bases between. This CDR3 region has 13 residues. The V gene's germline CDR1 is GTSNPN and CDR2 SVGIG (reference sequence). The CDR3 reads CAWSVDTQETQYF. The CDR3 DNA is TGTGCCTGGAGTGTTGACACTCAAGAGACCCAGTACTTC.